The 5 T cell receptor beta chains below were found in one sample sequenced in a study of blood T cell repertoires in COVID-19. Profiled with immunoSEQ multiplex PCR; TCRdb holds only in-frame clones, not every one. The table records 130,000 to 150,000 clones, less than 85% of them present only once. What was sequenced was peripheral blood. The receptors were sampled from a human donor in a cohort sampled during active COVID-19.

The rearrangement uses TRBV7-9 and TRBJ2-3; TRBD2 is a possible D gene (7 bases). This CDR3 is built from 14 residues. The germline V and J ends were trimmed by 8 bases and 4 bases, with 16 bases remaining between them. Germline CDR1 reads SEHNR; CDR2 reads FQNEAQ (reference sequence). CDR3 nucleotide sequence: TGTGCCAGCCGCCCCGCGGGGGCCTCAGATACGCAGTATTTT. It codes for CASRPAGASDTQYF.

This clone has a single count. This rearrangement joins TRBV11-3 to TRBJ2-3, with 9 positions matching TRBD2. The CDR3 sequence is 15 residues long. Looked up from germline, CDR1 is SGHNT and CDR2 is YENEEA. V shed 5 bases, J shed 6 bases, and the junction held 9 bases outside the gene matches. The CDR3 nucleotides read TGTGCCAGCAGCCCCGGCGGGAGGGCGGAGGATACGCAGTATTTT. Translating gives CASSPGGRAEDTQYF.

The V call is TRBV5-5, the J call TRBJ1-2; D gene ambiguous. The ends were cut back, 1 base at V and 5 bases at J, with 9 bases in the middle. The CDR3 length is 13 residues. Looked up from germline, CDR1 is SGHKS and CDR2 is YYEKEE (reference sequence). The CDR3 bases are TGTGCCAGCAGCTTGTCTTCCCTTTATGGCTACACCTTC. This encodes CASSLSSLYGYTF.

This clone occurred once. The rearrangement joins TRBV2 to TRBJ1-5; no firm D call. The germline V gene has CDR1 SNHLY and CDR2 FYNNEI. The ends were cut back, 1 base at V and 6 bases at J, with 10 bases in the middle. This CDR3 contains 14 residues. CDR3 bases: TGTGCCAGCAGTGAAGGGCGGGTTGGTCAGCCCCAGCATTTT. Its protein product is CASSEGRVGQPQHF. Filled out from reference TRBV2 and TRBJ1-5, the complete variable domain reads EPEVTQTPSHQVTQMGQEVILRCVPISNHLYFYWYRQILGQKVEFLVSFYNNEISEKSEIFDDQFSVERPDGSNFTLKIRSTKLEDSAMYFCASSEGRVGQPQHFGDGTRLSIL.

The rearrangement links TRBV28 to TRBJ2-2; 8 bases align to TRBD2. Germline V gene data show CDR1 as MDHEN and CDR2 as SYDVKM. With V trimmed by 5 bases and J by 2 bases, 7 bases remained unmatched. There are 16 residues in the CDR3. The CDR3 nucleotides read TGTGCCAGCAGTCTGAGCGGGGGCCTTAACACCGGGGAGCTGTTTTTT. It yields the protein CASSLSGGLNTGELFF.